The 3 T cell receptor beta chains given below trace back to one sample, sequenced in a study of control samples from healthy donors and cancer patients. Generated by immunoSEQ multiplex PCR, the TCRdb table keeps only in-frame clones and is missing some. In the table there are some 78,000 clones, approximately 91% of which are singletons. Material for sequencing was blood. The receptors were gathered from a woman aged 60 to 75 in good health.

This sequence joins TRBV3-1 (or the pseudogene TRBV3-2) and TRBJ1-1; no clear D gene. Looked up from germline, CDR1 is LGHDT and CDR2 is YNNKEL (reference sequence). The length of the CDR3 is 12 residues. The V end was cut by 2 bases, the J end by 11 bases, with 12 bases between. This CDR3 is CASSQLGVPAFF. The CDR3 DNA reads TGTGCCAGCAGCCAATTGGGTGTCCCGGCTTTCTTT.

DNA of the CDR3: TGTGCCAGCAGCCGAGGACCGGGGGAAGAGACCCAGTACTTC. It yields the protein CASSRGPGEETQYF. The J gene is TRBJ2-5, the V gene TRBV7-8, with D tentatively TRBD2 (6 bases). CDR1 is SGHVS and CDR2 is FQNEAQ in the germline V gene. V was shortened by 5 bases and J by 3 bases, with 13 bases between the two germline ends. The CDR3 is 14 amino acids.

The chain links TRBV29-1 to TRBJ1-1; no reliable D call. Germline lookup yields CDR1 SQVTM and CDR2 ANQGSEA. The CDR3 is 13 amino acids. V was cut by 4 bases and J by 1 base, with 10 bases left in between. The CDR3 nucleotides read TGCAGCGTTGGGCTGCCTCCGAACACTGAAGCTTTCTTT. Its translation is CSVGLPPNTEAFF. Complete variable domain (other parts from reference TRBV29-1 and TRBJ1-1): SAVISQKPSRDICQRGTSLTIQCQVDSQVTMMFWYRQQPGQSLTLIATANQGSEATYESGFVIDKFPISRPNLTFSTLTVSNMSPEDSSIYLCSVGLPPNTEAFFGQGTRLTVV.